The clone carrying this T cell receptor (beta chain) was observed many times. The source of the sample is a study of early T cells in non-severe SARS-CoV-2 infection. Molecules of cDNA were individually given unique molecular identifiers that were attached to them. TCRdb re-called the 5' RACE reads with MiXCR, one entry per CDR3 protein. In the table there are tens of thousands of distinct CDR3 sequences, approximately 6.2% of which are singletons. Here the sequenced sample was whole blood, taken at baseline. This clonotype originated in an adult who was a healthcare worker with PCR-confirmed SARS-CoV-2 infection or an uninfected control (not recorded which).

CDR3 in amino acids: CASSVSSGVNSPLHF. DNA of the CDR3: TGTGCCAGCAGCGTATCGTCAGGGGTTAATTCACCCCTCCACTTT. The V gene is TRBV9, the J gene TRBJ1-6, with D perhaps TRBD1 (6 bases). The germline V gene encodes CDR1 SGDLS and CDR2 YYNGEE. CDR3 length: 15 amino acids. Trimming pared 1 base from V and 6 bases from J, leaving 11 bases between.